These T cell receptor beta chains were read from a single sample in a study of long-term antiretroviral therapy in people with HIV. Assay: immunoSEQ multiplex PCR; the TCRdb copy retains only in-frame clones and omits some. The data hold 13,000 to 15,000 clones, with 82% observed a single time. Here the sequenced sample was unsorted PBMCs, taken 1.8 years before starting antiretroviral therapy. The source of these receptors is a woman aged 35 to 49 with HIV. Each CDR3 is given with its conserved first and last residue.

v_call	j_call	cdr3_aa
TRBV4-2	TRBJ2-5	CASSQGRLAAQETQYF
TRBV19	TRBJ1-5	CASSIDAPRGSNQPQHF
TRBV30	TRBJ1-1	CAWSVPRYQQGPNTEAFF
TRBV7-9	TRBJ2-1	CASSPGTGSDEQFF
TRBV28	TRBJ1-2	CASRAGTANYGYTF
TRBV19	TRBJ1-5	CASGGGSPLSNQPQHF
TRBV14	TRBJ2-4	CASSQDRGLGKNIQYF
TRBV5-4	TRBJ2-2	CASSLGQGADTGELFF
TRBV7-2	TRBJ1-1	CASSLDRVNTEAFF
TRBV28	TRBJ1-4	CASSFPGTGAEKLFF
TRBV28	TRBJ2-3	CASRGLAGVSDTQYF
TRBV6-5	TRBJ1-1	CASSYTGYTEAFF
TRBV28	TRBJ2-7	CASSLGVGRSREQYF
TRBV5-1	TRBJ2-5	CASRRTGRETQYF
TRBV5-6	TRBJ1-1	CASSLGEITEAFF
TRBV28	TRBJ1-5	CASSFQRFQPQHF
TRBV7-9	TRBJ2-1	CASSLGSSGRVYNEQFF
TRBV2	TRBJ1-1	CASIESRQTNTEAFF
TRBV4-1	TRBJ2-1	CASSQEGAGGPNEQFF
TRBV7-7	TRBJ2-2	CASSSLGFNTGELFF
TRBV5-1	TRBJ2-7	CASSLSAYKGEQYF
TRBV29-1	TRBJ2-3	CSVESGPDTQYF
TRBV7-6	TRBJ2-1	CASSLAGTSFYNEQFF